The 24 T cell receptor beta chains listed next were all sequenced from one sample in a study of cytomegalovirus exposure and HLA in healthy donors. Researchers ran the PCR with 60 Vbeta and 13 Jbeta primers. This table comes from immunoSEQ multiplex PCR, and its TCRdb copy is limited to in-frame clones, with some not included. The sample carries 100,000 or so clones, around 76% recorded once. Sequences were obtained from PBMCs. These receptors all come from a woman aged 45-60 years in good health and CMV-seropositive.

The CDR3 sequence is CASSSPGRDTNEKLFF. Written as DNA, the CDR3 is TGTGCCAGCAGCTCCCCGGGGAGGGACACTAATGAAAAACTGTTTTTT. The chain joins TRBV7-8 to TRBJ1-4; weak D call: TRBD1 (5 bases). This CDR3 is 16 amino acids long. In germline, CDR1 is SGHVS, CDR2 FQNEAQ. Trimming took 4 bases from V and 2 from J, leaving 14 bases between them.

The chain employs TRBV9 and TRBJ2-7; weak D call: TRBD1 (6 bases). The CDR3 runs to 18 residues. Looked up from germline, CDR1 is SGDLS and CDR2 is YYNGEE. The V gene lost 4 bases and the J gene lost 7 bases, with 30 bases spanning the gap. The CDR3 protein is CASSLEGSGTSLVGEQYF. In DNA, the CDR3 is TGTGCCAGCAGCTTAGAGGGGTCCGGGACATCCCTAGTAGGAGAGCAGTACTTC.

This chain uses TRBV15 with TRBJ1-1; tentative D call: TRBD1 (5 bases). V was shortened by 0 bases and J by 4 bases, with 15 bases between the two germline ends. This CDR3 is 16 amino acids long. Germline lookup yields CDR1 LNHNV and CDR2 YYDKDF (reference sequence). The CDR3 sequence is CATSRDQQGFGTEAFF. The DNA of the CDR3 is TGTGCCACCAGCAGAGATCAGCAGGGATTTGGCACTGAAGCTTTCTTT.

V gene TRBV5-1 combines with J gene TRBJ2-3; 8 bases are shared with TRBD2. Germline assignment: CDR1 SGHRS and CDR2 YFSETQ. Trimming at V came to 7 bases and at J to 5 bases, leaving 9 bases not matched to a gene. The CDR3 contains 14 residues. In DNA form, the CDR3 reads TGCGCCAGCGGGACTAGGGGGGCTATAGATACGCAGTATTTT. Translating gives CASGTRGAIDTQYF.

The chain links TRBV30 to TRBJ1-6, with a tentative D call TRBD1 (5 bases). The CDR3 covers 15 residues. Germline-derived CDR1 and CDR2 are GTSNPN and SVGIG (reference sequence). V lost 0 bases to trimming and J lost 6 bases, with 12 bases between them. The CDR3 loop is CAWSVRNRLNSPLHF. The CDR3 region has the DNA TGTGCCTGGAGTGTACGGAACAGGCTTAATTCACCCCTCCACTTT.

The J gene is TRBJ1-1, the V gene TRBV25-1, with D hard to call. Germline CDR1 reads MGHDK; CDR2 reads SYGVNS. Trimming pared 4 bases from V and 3 bases from J, leaving 15 bases between. The CDR3 is made up of 15 amino acids. CDR3 nucleotides: TGTGCCAGCAGTGGCTTAGGTGGAGGCGACACTGAAGCTTTCTTT. This translates into CASSGLGGGDTEAFF.

V gene TRBV5-4 combines with J gene TRBJ1-1; D is possibly TRBD1 (6 bases). There are 15 residues in the CDR3. Trimming pared 4 bases from V and 1 base from J, leaving 14 bases between. Germline CDR1 is SGHNT and CDR2 is YYREEE (reference sequence). The CDR3 reads CASSPGGRPNTEAFF. Here the CDR3 DNA reads TGTGCCAGCAGCCCTGGGGGCAGACCGAACACTGAAGCTTTCTTT.

The V gene is TRBV7-9, the J gene TRBJ1-1; D is perhaps TRBD1 (6 bases). The CDR3 is 17 amino acids. CDR1 SEHNR and CDR2 FQNEAQ come from the germline V gene (reference sequence). Trimming stripped 4 bases from V and 3 bases from J, with 21 bases between. CDR3 protein: CASSSKKSGQLYTEAFF. CDR3 DNA sequence: TGTGCCAGCAGCTCGAAGAAGTCTGGACAGCTTTACACTGAAGCTTTCTTT.

The chain recombines TRBV7-9 with TRBJ1-1; the D gene is possibly TRBD1 (6 bases). V was cut by 9 bases and J by 0 bases, with 11 bases left in between. The CDR3 consists of 13 residues. Germline-derived CDR1 and CDR2 are SEHNR and FQNEAQ (reference sequence). The CDR3 bases are TGTGCCAGGGGGGCAGGGGTGAACACTGAAGCTTTCTTT. Its translation is CARGAGVNTEAFF.

The sample holds a few counts of this clone. The CDR3 region is CASSSRTDRRETQYF. CDR3 nucleotide sequence: TGTGCCAGCAGCTCCCGGACAGACCGGCGGGAGACCCAGTACTTC. This chain joins TRBV11-1 and TRBJ2-5, with D possibly being TRBD1 (6 bases). The CDR3 totals 15 residues. The ends were cut back, 4 bases at V and 5 bases at J, with 17 bases in the middle. Germline CDR1 SGHAT, CDR2 FQDESV (reference sequence).

This clone was observed a handful of times. The chain has TRBV2 and TRBJ1-5; a possible D gene is TRBD1 (5 bases). With 4 bases removed from V and 1 base from J, the gap between germline ends came to 5 bases. Germline CDR1 and CDR2: SNHLY and FYNNEI. The CDR3 is 13 amino acids. CDR3 bases: TGTGCCAGCAGTGGACAGAGCAATCAGCCCCAGCATTTT. This translates into CASSGQSNQPQHF.

The chain recombines TRBV19 with TRBJ1-5; unclear D gene. Germline CDR1 is LNHDA and CDR2 is SQIVND (reference sequence). The CDR3 consists of 13 residues. V gave up 7 bases and J gave up 8 bases, with 15 bases separating them. For the CDR3, the DNA is TGTGCCAGTAAGAAGAGGGAGCTCAAGCCCCAGCATTTT. Translation: CASKKRELKPQHF.

V is TRBV9 and J is TRBJ1-1; a weak D match, TRBD1 (6 bases). V lost 6 bases and J 1 base, leaving 13 bases between the germline ends. The CDR3 has 14 amino acids. CDR1 is SGDLS, CDR2 YYNGEE, per germline. The CDR3 is CASMGGRGNTEAFF. As DNA, the CDR3 is TGTGCCAGCATGGGGGGGCGCGGGAACACTGAAGCTTTCTTT. Together with reference TRBV9 and TRBJ1-1, the CDR3 gives the full variable domain: DSGVTQTPKHLITATGQRVTLRCSPRSGDLSVYWYQQSLDQGLQFLIQYYNGEERAKGNILERFSAQQFPDLHSELNLSSLELGDSALYFCASMGGRGNTEAFFGQGTRLTVV.

The chain joins TRBV7-3 to TRBJ2-1, with a possible D match to TRBD2 (6 bases). Trimming pared 1 base from V and 0 bases from J, leaving 22 bases between. Germline values: CDR1 SGHTA, CDR2 FQGTGA. CDR3 length equals 20 residues. CDR3 residues: CASSLRGQRVGPSSYNEQFF. DNA for the CDR3: TGTGCCAGCAGCTTAAGAGGTCAGCGGGTGGGGCCTAGCTCCTACAATGAGCAGTTCTTC.

This clone was picked up a small number of times. The chain is built from TRBV7-9 and TRBJ1-5, with TRBD1 identical over 7 bases. The CDR3 totals 14 residues. V was pared by 5 bases and J by 4 bases, with 5 bases of the junction left unmatched. Per the germline V gene, CDR1 is SEHNR and CDR2 is FQNEAQ (reference sequence). CDR3 protein: CASSLDRENQPQHF. The CDR3 bases are TGTGCCAGCAGCCTCGACAGGGAGAATCAGCCCCAGCATTTT.

This clone turned up a few times. CDR3 bases: TGTGCCAGCAGTTCAGGATTCACCTACGAGCAGTACTTC. This sequence encodes CASSSGFTYEQYF. The chain uses TRBV6-1 and TRBJ2-7, with unresolved D. V lost 5 bases and J lost 2, with 10 bases in between. The CDR3 spans 13 residues. Germline assignment: CDR1 MNHNS and CDR2 SASEGT.

The chain couples TRBV6-6 to TRBJ2-1; maybe TRBD2 (6 bases). The V end was cut by 7 bases, the J end by 10 bases, with 14 bases between. The CDR3 extends over 12 amino acids. From germline, CDR1 is MNHNY and CDR2 SVGAGI (reference sequence). CDR3 residues: CASTPGTPEQFF. The CDR3 DNA reads TGTGCCAGCACTCCCGGGACTCCCGAGCAGTTCTTC.

The genes are TRBV30 and TRBJ2-7; D is perhaps TRBD1 (5 bases). The V gene lost 1 base and the J gene lost 5 bases, with 15 bases spanning the gap. Germline CDR1 GTSNPN, CDR2 SVGIG (reference sequence). The CDR3 covers 14 residues. The DNA for the CDR3 is TGTGCCTGGAGTGACCCAGGGATCGGCCACGAGCAGTACTTC. This codes for CAWSDPGIGHEQYF. Full variable domain (rest looked up from reference TRBV30 and TRBJ2-7): SQTIHQWPATLVQPVGSPLSLECTVEGTSNPNLYWYRQAAGRGLQLLFYSVGIGQISSEVPQNLSASRPQDRQFILSSKKLLLSDSGFYLCAWSDPGIGHEQYFGPGTRLTVT.

The chain has TRBV28 and TRBJ1-3; no clear D gene. V was pared by 6 bases and J by 0 bases, with 15 bases between. Germline assignment: CDR1 MDHEN and CDR2 SYDVKM. CDR3 length: 16 residues. CDR3 amino acids: CASSPIDLLSGNTIYF. CDR3 bases: TGTGCCAGCAGCCCGATAGATCTTCTCTCTGGAAACACCATATATTTT.

V is TRBV2 and J is TRBJ1-6; 9 bases match TRBD1. The CDR3 has 14 residues. J gave up 8 bases and V 4 bases, and 3 bases lay outside the gene matches. Germline-derived CDR1 and CDR2 are SNHLY and FYNNEI. This CDR3 is CASSVWTGDSPLHF. For the CDR3, the DNA is TGTGCCAGCAGTGTATGGACAGGGGATTCACCCCTCCACTTT.

The chain recombines TRBV2 with TRBJ1-1, with no clear D. This CDR3 region has 16 residues. The germline V gene has CDR1 SNHLY and CDR2 FYNNEI. V shed 5 bases and J shed 2 bases, with 18 bases lying between them. The CDR3 DNA reads as TGTGCCAGCAGTCTTATGACAATGACAACTAACACTGAAGCTTTCTTT. It specifies CASSLMTMTTNTEAFF.

V is TRBV2 and J is TRBJ1-3; no firm D call. This CDR3 comprises 13 residues. Trimming removed 8 bases at V and 1 base at J, with 9 bases between. CDR1 and CDR2 (germline): SNHLY, FYNNEI. The CDR3 here is CASPGRSGNTIYF. In DNA form, the CDR3 reads TGTGCCAGCCCGGGGAGGTCTGGAAACACCATATATTTT.

The V and J genes are TRBV18 and TRBJ1-6; D is unresolved. CDR1 is KGHSH and CDR2 is LQKENI in the germline V gene. The V end was cut by 6 bases, the J end by 7 bases, with 10 bases between. The CDR3 is 13 residues long. This CDR3 is CASSAGENSPLHF. CDR3 nucleotides: TGTGCCAGCTCCGCTGGGGAGAATTCACCCCTCCACTTT. The entire variable domain, with the rest obtained from reference TRBV18 and TRBJ1-6, is as follows: NAGVMQNPRHLVRRRGQEARLRCSPMKGHSHVYWYRQLPEEGLKFMVYLQKENIIDESGMPKERFSAEFPKEGPSILRIQQVVRGDSAAYFCASSAGENSPLHFGNGTRLTVT.

CDR3 region: CASSHPGLKQGVSYNEQFF. The CDR3 DNA reads as TGCGCCAGCAGCCATCCCGGCCTAAAACAGGGGGTCTCCTACAATGAGCAGTTCTTC. The rearrangement joins TRBV4-1 to TRBJ2-1; 8 bases map to TRBD1. The CDR3 length is 19 residues. Germline CDR1 MGHRA, CDR2 YSYEKL. V was pared by 3 bases and J by 0 bases, with 13 bases of the junction left unmatched.